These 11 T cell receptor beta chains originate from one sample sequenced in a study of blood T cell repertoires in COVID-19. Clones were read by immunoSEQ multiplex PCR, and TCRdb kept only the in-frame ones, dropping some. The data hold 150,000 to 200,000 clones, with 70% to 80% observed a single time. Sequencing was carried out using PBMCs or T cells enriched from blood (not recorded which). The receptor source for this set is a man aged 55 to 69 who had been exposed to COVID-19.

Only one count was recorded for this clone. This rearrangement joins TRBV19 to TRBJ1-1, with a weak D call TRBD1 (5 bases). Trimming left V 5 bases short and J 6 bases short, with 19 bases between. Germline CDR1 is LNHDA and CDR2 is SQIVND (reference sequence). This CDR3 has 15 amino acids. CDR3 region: CASSPPGRVFAEAFF. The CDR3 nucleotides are TGTGCCAGTAGTCCGCCGGGCAGGGTCTTCGCTGAAGCTTTCTTT.

Here the CDR3 DNA reads TGTGCCAGCAGTTCGTCCCTCGCTAGCGGCCAAGAGACCCAGTACTTC. Its translation is CASSSSLASGQETQYF. V and J are TRBV27 and TRBJ2-5; the match to TRBD2 covers 7 bases. Germline V gene lookup returns CDR1 MNHEY and CDR2 SMNVEV (reference sequence). The CDR3 is made up of 16 amino acids. The ends lost 4 bases at V and 1 base at J; junction bases unmatched: 9.

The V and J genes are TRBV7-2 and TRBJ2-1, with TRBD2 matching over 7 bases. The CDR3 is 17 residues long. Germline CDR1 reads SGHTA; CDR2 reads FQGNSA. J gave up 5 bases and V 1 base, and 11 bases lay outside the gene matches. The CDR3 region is CASSLDFFGGRNNEQFF. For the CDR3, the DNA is TGTGCCAGCAGCTTAGATTTTTTTGGCGGGAGAAACAATGAGCAGTTCTTC.

The CDR3 DNA sequence: TGTGCCAGCAGTTCCTCGGGACAGGGACTGGAAAAACTGTTTTTT. This sequence encodes CASSSSGQGLEKLFF. V usage is TRBV27 and J usage is TRBJ1-4; 9 bases map to TRBD1. The CDR3 is 15 residues long. Per the germline V gene, CDR1 is MNHEY and CDR2 is SMNVEV (reference sequence). The V segment lost 4 bases and the J segment 8 bases; nucleotides outside the gene matches: 8.

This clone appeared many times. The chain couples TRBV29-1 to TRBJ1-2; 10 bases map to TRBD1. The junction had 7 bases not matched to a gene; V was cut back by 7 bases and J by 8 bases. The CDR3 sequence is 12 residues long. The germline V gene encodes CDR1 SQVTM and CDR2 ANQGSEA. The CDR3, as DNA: TGCAGCGACCGACAGGGGGCAGGAGGCTACACCTTC. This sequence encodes CSDRQGAGGYTF.

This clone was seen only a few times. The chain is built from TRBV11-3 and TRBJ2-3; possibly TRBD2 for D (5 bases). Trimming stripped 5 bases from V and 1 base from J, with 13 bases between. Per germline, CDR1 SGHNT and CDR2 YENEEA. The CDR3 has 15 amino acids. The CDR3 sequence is CASSPGGVGTDTQYF. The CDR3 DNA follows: TGTGCCAGCAGCCCCGGAGGTGTTGGCACAGATACGCAGTATTTT.

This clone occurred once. This CDR3 reads CASAGLAGKYNEQFF. CDR3 DNA: TGTGCCAGTGCCGGATTAGCGGGAAAATACAATGAGCAGTTCTTC. The J gene is TRBJ2-1, the V gene TRBV19; 8 nucleotides agree with TRBD2. Germline V lookup: CDR1 LNHDA, CDR2 SQIVND (reference sequence). Trimming cost V 8 bases and J 4 bases; bases outside gene matches: 10. CDR3 length: 15 residues.

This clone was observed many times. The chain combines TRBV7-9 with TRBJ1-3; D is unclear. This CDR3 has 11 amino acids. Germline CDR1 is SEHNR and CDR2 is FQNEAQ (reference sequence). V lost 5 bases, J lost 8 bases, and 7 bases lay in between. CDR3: CASSPGDTIYF. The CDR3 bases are TGTGCCAGCAGCCCCGGGGACACCATATATTTT.

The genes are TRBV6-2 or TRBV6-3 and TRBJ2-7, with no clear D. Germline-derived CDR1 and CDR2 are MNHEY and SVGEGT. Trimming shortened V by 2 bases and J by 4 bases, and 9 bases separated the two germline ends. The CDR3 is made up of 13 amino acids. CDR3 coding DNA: TGTGCCAGCAGTTACGGGCTCCGTTACGAGCAGTACTTC. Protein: CASSYGLRYEQYF.

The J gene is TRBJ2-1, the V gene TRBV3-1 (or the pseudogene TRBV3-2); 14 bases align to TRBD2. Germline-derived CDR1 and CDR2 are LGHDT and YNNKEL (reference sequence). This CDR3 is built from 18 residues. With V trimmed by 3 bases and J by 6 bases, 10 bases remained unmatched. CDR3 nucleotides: TGTGCCAGCAGCCAGACCTCGGGACTAGCGGGAGCGCCCAATGAGCAGTTCTTC. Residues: CASSQTSGLAGAPNEQFF.

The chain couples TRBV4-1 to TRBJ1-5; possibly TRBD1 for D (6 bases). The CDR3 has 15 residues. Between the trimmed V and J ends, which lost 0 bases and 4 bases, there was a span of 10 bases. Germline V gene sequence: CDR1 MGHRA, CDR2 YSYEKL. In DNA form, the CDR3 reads TGCGCCAGCAGCCAAGAGCAGGGGTGGAATCAGCCCCAGCATTTT. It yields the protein CASSQEQGWNQPQHF.